This T cell receptor (beta chain) derives from a study of blood T cell repertoires in COVID-19. Source study methods: The assay estimated nucleated cells by amplifying reference gene primers. Clones were read by immunoSEQ multiplex PCR, and TCRdb kept only the in-frame ones, dropping some. V, J and clone size derive from that table, while D and trimming were established from the DNA sequence. This repertoire shows 130,000 to 150,000 clones, 81% found once; its top ten account for more than 7%. V was cut by 6 bases and J by 10 bases, with 16 bases left in between. The CDR3 runs 13 residues. This clonotype was obtained from a human donor with acute or convalescent COVID-19. The donor label of this sample is uncertain. J is TRBJ2-1 and V is TRBV12-3 or TRBV12-4; perhaps TRBD2 as D (7 bases). The sequenced sample consisted of peripheral blood. The CDR3 reads CASSPGGGEEQFF. CDR3 DNA sequence: TGTGCCAGCAGCCCTGGAGGGGGGGAAGAGCAGTTCTTC.